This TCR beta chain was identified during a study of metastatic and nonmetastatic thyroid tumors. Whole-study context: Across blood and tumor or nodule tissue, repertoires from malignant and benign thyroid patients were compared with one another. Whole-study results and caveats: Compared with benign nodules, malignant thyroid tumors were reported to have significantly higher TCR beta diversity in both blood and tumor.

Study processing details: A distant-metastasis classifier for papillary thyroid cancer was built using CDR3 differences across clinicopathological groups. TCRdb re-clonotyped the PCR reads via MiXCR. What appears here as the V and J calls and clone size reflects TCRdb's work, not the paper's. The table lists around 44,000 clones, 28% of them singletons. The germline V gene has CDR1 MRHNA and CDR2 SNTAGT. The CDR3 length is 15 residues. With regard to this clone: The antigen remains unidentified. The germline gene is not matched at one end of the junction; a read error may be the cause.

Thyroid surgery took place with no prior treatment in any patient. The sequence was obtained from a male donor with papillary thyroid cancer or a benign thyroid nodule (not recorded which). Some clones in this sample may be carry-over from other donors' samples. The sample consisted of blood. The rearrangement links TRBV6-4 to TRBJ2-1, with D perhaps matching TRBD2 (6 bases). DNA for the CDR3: TGTGCCAGCATTGCCCAGGGAGGTGGGTACAATGAGCAGTTTTTC. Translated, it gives CASIAQGGGYNEQFF.